The 20 T cell receptor beta chains given below trace back to one sample, sequenced in a study of blood T cell repertoires in COVID-19. Using immunoSEQ multiplex PCR, the repertoire was profiled, and TCRdb retains in-frame clones only, with some absent. There are 150,000 or so clones in the sample; approximately 80% occur only once, and around 13% lies in the top ten. The sample was peripheral blood. Source of these receptors: a man in his 60s with active or convalescent COVID-19.

The rearrangement joins TRBV6-5 to TRBJ2-2; 7 nucleotides match TRBD1. Germline V CDR1 and CDR2: MNHEY, SVGAGI. The CDR3 totals 15 residues. Unmatched junction bases numbered 2, after V lost 2 bases and J lost 2 bases. The CDR3 DNA is TGTGCCAGCAGTTACCAGGGGGTTAACACCGGGGAGCTGTTTTTT. This translates into CASSYQGVNTGELFF.

This clone appeared a few times. V is TRBV5-5 and J is TRBJ2-7; 7 bases align to TRBD2. Germline loops: CDR1 SGHKS, CDR2 YYEKEE (reference sequence). The CDR3 loop spans 14 amino acids. The ends lost 6 bases at V and 4 bases at J; junction bases unmatched: 10. CDR3 in DNA: TGTGCCAGCAACTCAAGGGGAGGGTCATACGAGCAGTACTTC. Its translation: CASNSRGGSYEQYF.

This clone came up once. This chain uses TRBV7-2 with TRBJ1-2; TRBD1 might be the D (6 bases). The CDR3 has 13 amino acids. Germline V gene data show CDR1 as SGHTA and CDR2 as FQGNSA. Trimming removed 4 bases from V and 5 bases from J, with 11 bases in between. CDR3 protein: CASSSGTIYGYTF. The DNA for the CDR3 is TGTGCCAGCAGCTCCGGGACAATATATGGCTACACCTTC.

CDR3 region: CASTNTNTGELFF. Written as DNA, the CDR3 is TGTGCCAGCACCAACACGAACACCGGGGAGCTGTTTTTT. The chain recombines TRBV12-3 or TRBV12-4 with TRBJ2-2; D not resolved. The CDR3 extends over 13 amino acids. Trimming shortened V by 7 bases and J by 0 bases, and 6 bases separated the two germline ends.

The chain joins TRBV28 to TRBJ2-1; 9 nucleotides agree with TRBD2. The CDR3 runs to 16 residues. J lost 3 bases, V lost 6 bases, and 9 bases had no gene match. Per germline, CDR1 MDHEN and CDR2 SYDVKM. DNA of the CDR3: TGTGCCAGCAGCCCCGGGCTAGCGGGACTCTACAATGAGCAGTTCTTC. Protein sequence: CASSPGLAGLYNEQFF.

J is TRBJ2-1 and V is TRBV9; the D gene is possibly TRBD1 (8 bases). The V end lost 4 bases, the J end lost 8 bases, and 25 bases lay between the germline ends. The germline V gene encodes CDR1 SGDLS and CDR2 YYNGEE. The CDR3 length is 17 residues. The CDR3 coding sequence is TGTGCCAGCAGCCTAGCGTCGACAGGGGAGGGCTGGGATGAGCAGTTCTTC. It translates to CASSLASTGEGWDEQFF.

There are many counts of this clone. V and J are TRBV10-3 and TRBJ2-1; TRBD1 might be the D (6 bases). Germline CDR1 and CDR2: ENHRY and SYGVKD. The CDR3 runs to 15 residues. Trimming removed 6 bases at V and 8 bases at J, with 20 bases between. As DNA, the CDR3 is TGTGCCATCAGCCGAAGTCCGGGGCAGGGGTATGAGCAGTTCTTC. It yields the protein CAISRSPGQGYEQFF.

The chain recombines TRBV6-2 or TRBV6-3 with TRBJ1-5; D is unclear. Germline loops: CDR1 MNHEY, CDR2 SVGEGT. Between the trimmed V and J ends, which lost 4 bases and 0 bases, there was a span of 10 bases. The CDR3 runs to 15 residues. The chain's CDR3 is CASSWSYNSNQPQHF. The CDR3 nucleotides are TGTGCCAGCAGTTGGTCATACAATAGCAATCAGCCCCAGCATTTT.

The chain has TRBV30 and TRBJ2-4; 8 nucleotides agree with TRBD2. CDR3 length: 13 residues. V was clipped by 2 bases and J by 10 bases; unmatched bases: 7. Germline loops: CDR1 GTSNPN, CDR2 SVGIG (reference sequence). The CDR3 bases are TGTGCCTGGAGTTTAAGACCGGGGGGGATTCAGTACTTC. It translates to CAWSLRPGGIQYF.

This chain uses TRBV12-3 or TRBV12-4 with TRBJ1-5; D is unresolved. This CDR3 has 12 residues. V shed 3 bases and J shed 6 bases, with 6 bases lying between them. The CDR3: CASSFSIQPQHF. CDR3 nucleotide sequence: TGTGCCAGCAGTTTTTCCATTCAGCCCCAGCATTTT.

V and J are TRBV11-3 and TRBJ2-7; 11 bases line up with TRBD2. The CDR3 loop spans 15 amino acids. The germline gives CDR1 SGHNT, CDR2 YENEEA. J gave up 2 bases and V 5 bases, and 5 bases lay outside the gene matches. This chain's CDR3 is CASSLGTSGAYEQYF. CDR3 sequence (DNA): TGTGCCAGCAGCCTAGGGACTAGCGGAGCCTACGAGCAGTACTTC. Variable domain in full (rest from reference TRBV11-3 and TRBJ2-7): EAGVVQSPRYKIIEKKQPVAFWCNPISGHNTLYWYLQNLGQGPELLIRYENEEAVDDSQLPKDRFSAERLKGVDSTLKIQPAELGDSAVYLCASSLGTSGAYEQYFGPGTRLTVT.

The chain links TRBV19 to TRBJ2-2; TRBD1 aligns across 12 bases. This CDR3 contains 17 residues. The V gene's germline CDR1 is LNHDA and CDR2 SQIVND (reference sequence). V shed 6 bases, J shed 7 bases, and the junction held 12 bases outside the gene matches. CDR3 nucleotides: TGTGCCAGTAGAACCGGGACAGGGGGCGCGTTGAGCGGGGAGCTGTTTTTT. Its protein product is CASRTGTGGALSGELFF. Looking up the rest from reference TRBV19 and TRBJ2-2 gives the full variable domain: DGGITQSPKYLFRKEGQNVTLSCEQNLNHDAMYWYRQDPGQGLRLIYYSQIVNDFQKGDIAEGYSVSREKKESFPLTVTSAQKNPTAFYLCASRTGTGGALSGELFFGEGSRLTVL.

The count of this clone is one. At the DNA level, this CDR3 is encoded by other sequences in the same sample as well. The J gene is TRBJ2-3, the V gene TRBV24-1; 10 positions match TRBD2. This CDR3 region has 16 residues. The germline V gene has CDR1 KGHDR and CDR2 SFDVKD. V gave up 3 bases and J gave up 3 bases; unmatched junction bases: 5. The CDR3 region has the DNA TGTGCCACCAGTGATGCTAGCGGGAGAGATACAGATACGCAGTATTTT. Protein: CATSDASGRDTDTQYF.

V gene TRBV5-1 combines with J gene TRBJ2-7; perhaps TRBD2 as D (5 bases). Trimming removed 3 bases from V and 2 bases from J, with 9 bases in between. CDR1 and CDR2 from the germline V gene are SGHRS and YFSETQ. The length of the CDR3 is 13 residues. The CDR3 sequence: CASSSGITYEQYF. In nucleotides, the CDR3 is TGCGCCAGCAGCTCGGGGATAACCTACGAGCAGTACTTC. Supplemented by reference TRBV5-1 and TRBJ2-7, the full variable domain reads KAGVTQTPRYLIKTRGQQVTLSCSPISGHRSVSWYQQTPGQGLQFLFEYFSETQRNKGNFPGRFSGRQFSNSRSEMNVSTLELGDSALYLCASSSGITYEQYFGPGTRLTVT.

V and J are TRBV5-4 and TRBJ1-1, with 11 positions matching TRBD1. The germline gives CDR1 SGHNT, CDR2 YYREEE (reference sequence). Trimming took 4 bases from V and 4 from J; bases not matched to a gene: 9. This CDR3 has 16 residues. The CDR3 DNA reads as TGTGCCAGCAGCCCGGGACAGGGGGGTCTGGGCACTGAAGCTTTCTTT. This sequence encodes CASSPGQGGLGTEAFF.

The rearrangement uses TRBV4-3 and TRBJ1-1, with D unresolved. Germline CDR1 LGHNA, CDR2 YSLEER. Trimming pared 0 bases from V and 1 base from J, leaving 9 bases between. This CDR3 contains 15 residues. The CDR3 DNA reads as TGCGCCAGCAGCCAAGATCGGGGTGAGAACACTGAAGCTTTCTTT. This translates into CASSQDRGENTEAFF.

J is TRBJ2-1 and V is TRBV18, with D possibly matching TRBD2 (7 bases). The CDR3 is 15 residues long. Trimming took off 5 bases at V and 6 bases at J, with 17 bases between the two ends. CDR1 KGHSH and CDR2 LQKENI come from the germline V gene. The CDR3 is CASSKGVRGGNEQFF. In DNA form, the CDR3 reads TGTGCCAGCTCAAAGGGCGTGAGGGGGGGCAATGAGCAGTTCTTC.

V usage is TRBV29-1 and J usage is TRBJ2-1; unclear D gene. This CDR3 comprises 15 residues. CDR1 and CDR2 (germline): SQVTM, ANQGSEA. V was shortened by 6 bases and J by 0 bases, with 15 bases between the two germline ends. The CDR3 DNA sequence: TGCAGCGTGACCTACTACCTAAGCTCCTACAATGAGCAGTTCTTC. Its translation is CSVTYYLSSYNEQFF.

The gene calls are TRBV29-1 and TRBJ1-3; 9 positions agree with TRBD1. Germline-derived CDR1 and CDR2 are SQVTM and ANQGSEA. The J segment lost 10 bases and the V segment lost 5 bases, leaving 15 bases of the junction unmatched. The CDR3 spans 15 residues. The CDR3 region is CSVCTGTGPRGTIYF. In DNA form, the CDR3 reads TGCAGCGTTTGCACCGGGACAGGGCCTAGGGGTACCATATATTTT.

The V call is TRBV5-4, the J call TRBJ2-1, with a weak D call TRBD1 (5 bases). V was shortened by 1 base and J by 0 bases, with 8 bases between the two germline ends. CDR3 size: 15 residues. Germline V gene sequence: CDR1 SGHNT, CDR2 YYREEE (reference sequence). This chain's CDR3 is CASSLIRGSYNEQFF. CDR3 coding DNA: TGTGCCAGCAGCTTGATAAGGGGCTCCTACAATGAGCAGTTCTTC.